These 9 T cell receptor beta chains were all obtained from the same sample, sequenced in a study of T cell repertoires in cytomegalovirus infection. TCRdb redid the calling of the reads with MiXCR, one entry per CDR3 protein. The data contain about 740,000 distinct CDR3 sequences, 35% of them seen just once; the ten biggest clones take up 2.5% to 3.5%. The specimen sequenced was PBMCs. The receptors originated from a human donor in good health (CMV status not recorded). Some clones in this sample may be carry-over from other donors' samples.

This clonotype has at least ten counts. This sequence joins TRBV7-2 and TRBJ1-6, with a possible D match to TRBD1 (6 bases). This CDR3 is 17 amino acids long. Germline V CDR1 and CDR2: SGHTA, FQGNSA. V was cut by 3 bases and J by 14 bases, with 26 bases left in between. Written as DNA, the CDR3 is TGTGCCAGCAGCTTCAATACCGGGACATACCGGATTCGGTCCCTCCACTTT. It translates to CASSFNTGTYRIRSLHF.

The rearrangement joins TRBV7-9 to TRBJ2-1; D may be TRBD2 (6 bases). The CDR3 sequence is 14 residues long. V shed 4 bases and J shed 7 bases, with 14 bases lying between them. CDR1 SEHNR and CDR2 FQNEAQ come from the germline V gene (reference sequence). The CDR3 nucleotides are TGTGCCAGCAGCTGGTCGGGACTGGGGAATGAGCAGTTCTTC. Protein product: CASSWSGLGNEQFF.

The rearrangement joins TRBV5-1 to TRBJ2-5, with TRBD1 identical over 10 bases. There are 15 residues in the CDR3. CDR1 and CDR2 (germline): SGHRS, YFSETQ. V was clipped by 4 bases and J by 2 bases; unmatched bases: 5. CDR3 region: CASSRDRGKQETQYF. The CDR3 DNA follows: TGCGCCAGCAGCCGGGACAGGGGAAAACAAGAGACCCAGTACTTC.

The CDR3 DNA reads TGTGCCATCGGACGGGAGTGGTACGAGCAGTACTTC. As protein: CAIGREWYEQYF. The gene calls are TRBV10-3 and TRBJ2-7, with D perhaps matching TRBD2 (6 bases). Per the germline V gene, CDR1 is ENHRY and CDR2 is SYGVKD. The CDR3 sequence is 12 residues long. The ends were cut back, 8 bases at V and 4 bases at J, with 12 bases in the middle.

This sequence joins TRBV6-2 or TRBV6-3 and TRBJ2-7; D tentatively reads TRBD1 or TRBD2 (5 bases each). The CDR3 spans 15 residues. Trimming shortened V by 2 bases and J by 1 base, and 12 bases separated the two germline ends. From germline, CDR1 is MNHEY and CDR2 SVGEGT. This CDR3 is CASSYGTLISYEQYF. CDR3 DNA sequence: TGTGCCAGCAGTTACGGGACGCTAATATCCTACGAGCAGTACTTC.

The chain couples TRBV28 to TRBJ2-3, with 7 bases matching TRBD1. Per germline, CDR1 MDHEN and CDR2 SYDVKM. The V segment lost 5 bases and the J segment 6 bases; nucleotides outside the gene matches: 8. CDR3 length: 14 residues. CDR3: CASSTGAEGDTQYF. In nucleotides, the CDR3 is TGTGCCAGCAGTACAGGGGCCGAGGGGGATACGCAGTATTTT.

This clonotype was observed a handful of times. The chain employs TRBV27 and TRBJ1-5; no clear D. Trimming took off 5 bases at V and 10 bases at J, with 18 bases between the two ends. Germline CDR1 is MNHEY and CDR2 is SMNVEV (reference sequence). There are 14 residues in the CDR3. CDR3 coding DNA: TGTGCCAGCAGTGCCTCACCTCGAAGGGAACCCCAGCATTTT. Encoded protein: CASSASPRREPQHF.

This clonotype has more than one count but fewer than ten. The chain combines TRBV19 with TRBJ1-1; 8 nucleotides match TRBD1. CDR3 length: 13 amino acids. Germline trimming cut 7 bases from V and 1 base from J; bases unmatched to any gene: 2. Germline V lookup: CDR1 LNHDA, CDR2 SQIVND (reference sequence). In nucleotides, the CDR3 is TGTGCCAGTACGGGACAGGCGAACACTGAAGCTTTCTTT. It translates to CASTGQANTEAFF.

This clonotype was detected only a few times. The rearrangement uses TRBV6-5 and TRBJ1-1; tentatively, D is TRBD1 (6 bases). This CDR3 spans 12 amino acids. V lost 4 bases to trimming and J lost 8 bases, with 11 bases between them. The germline V gene has CDR1 MNHEY and CDR2 SVGAGI. The CDR3 DNA sequence: TGTGCCAGCAGTTCCCGACAGGAGGAAGCTTTCTTT. This gives the protein CASSSRQEEAFF.